One and the same sample provided the 12 T cell receptor beta chains below, sequenced in a study of cytomegalovirus exposure and HLA in healthy donors. 13 Jbeta primers and 60 Vbeta primers were used for the PCR. Libraries were prepared by immunoSEQ multiplex PCR; TCRdb keeps only in-frame clonotypes and omits some of them. The sample yields approximately 90,000 clones, under 85% seen once. Sequenced material: PBMCs. These receptors originate from a male donor in good health and CMV-seronegative.

CDR3 nucleotide sequence: TGTGCCAGCAGCGTAGAGAGTATGAACACTGAAGCTTTCTTT. Amino acid sequence: CASSVESMNTEAFF. This rearrangement joins TRBV9 to TRBJ1-1; D is ambiguous. The germline V and J ends were trimmed by 0 bases and 0 bases, with 6 bases remaining between them. The CDR3 is made up of 14 amino acids. Germline V gene data show CDR1 as SGDLS and CDR2 as YYNGEE.

The genes are TRBV5-6 and TRBJ2-1; TRBD2 matches at 8 bases. Germline lookup yields CDR1 SGHDT and CDR2 YYEEEE. This CDR3 region has 16 residues. With 1 base clipped from V and 7 bases from J, the junction kept 10 bases outside the gene matches. The CDR3 nucleotides are TGTGCCAGCAGCTTGCTCCTCGAGCGGGAGAAGAATGAGCAGTTCTTC. Its translation is CASSLLLEREKNEQFF.

This chain uses TRBV6-1 with TRBJ1-6; 7 bases are shared with TRBD1. Germline V gives CDR1 MNHNS, CDR2 SASEGT. The J segment lost 4 bases and the V segment lost 10 bases, leaving 10 bases of the junction unmatched. The CDR3 extends over 15 amino acids. The CDR3 sequence: CAIKKGAAYNSPLHF. DNA of the CDR3: TGTGCCATCAAAAAGGGGGCAGCATATAATTCACCCCTCCACTTT.

The CDR3 DNA reads TGTGCCTGGAGCACGTCGGGGGACCAGCCCCAGCATTTT. This encodes CAWSTSGDQPQHF. This chain connects TRBV30 to TRBJ1-5; weak D call: TRBD1 (5 bases). The CDR3 runs to 13 residues. Germline-derived CDR1 and CDR2 are GTSNPN and SVGIG (reference sequence). V dropped 3 bases and J dropped 7 bases, with 13 bases sitting between them. The whole variable domain, filled in from reference TRBV30 and TRBJ1-5, reads SQTIHQWPATLVQPVGSPLSLECTVEGTSNPNLYWYRQAAGRGLQLLFYSVGIGQISSEVPQNLSASRPQDRQFILSSKKLLLSDSGFYLCAWSTSGDQPQHFGDGTRLSIL.

V usage is TRBV9 and J usage is TRBJ2-1; 9 bases are a match to TRBD2. Germline assignment: CDR1 SGDLS and CDR2 YYNGEE. The CDR3 is made up of 16 amino acids. The V segment lost 1 base and the J segment 8 bases; nucleotides outside the gene matches: 10. Here the CDR3 reads CASSVISGGAGDEQFF. As DNA, the CDR3 is TGTGCCAGCAGCGTAATTAGCGGGGGAGCCGGGGATGAGCAGTTCTTC.

The chain couples TRBV6-5 to TRBJ2-7, with TRBD1 matching 8 bases. Unmatched junction bases numbered 13, after V lost 8 bases and J lost 4 bases. Germline CDR1 and CDR2: MNHEY and SVGAGI. The CDR3 totals 15 residues. The chain's CDR3 is CASGAGQGDLYEQYF. CDR3 sequence (DNA): TGTGCCAGCGGCGCCGGACAGGGAGATTTATACGAGCAGTACTTC.

The chain uses TRBV5-1 and TRBJ2-7; no clear D gene. CDR1 and CDR2 (germline): SGHRS, YFSETQ. Trimming shortened V by 1 base and J by 1 base, and 15 bases separated the two germline ends. This CDR3 is built from 16 residues. In nucleotides, the CDR3 is TGCGCCAGCAGCTTGACTTTGACTGGTCGGTCCTACGAGCAGTACTTC. Encoded protein: CASSLTLTGRSYEQYF. The variable domain in full, with the rest retrieved from reference TRBV5-1 and TRBJ2-7, is KAGVTQTPRYLIKTRGQQVTLSCSPISGHRSVSWYQQTPGQGLQFLFEYFSETQRNKGNFPGRFSGRQFSNSRSEMNVSTLELGDSALYLCASSLTLTGRSYEQYFGPGTRLTVT.

The V call is TRBV6-1, the J call TRBJ1-2, with 8 bases lining up with TRBD1. CDR1 is MNHNS and CDR2 is SASEGT in the germline V gene. The CDR3 runs 14 residues. Germline trimming cut 2 bases from V and 5 bases from J; bases unmatched to any gene: 4. DNA of the CDR3: TGTGCCAGCAGTGAACTCGGACAGGGATATGGCTACACCTTC. This encodes CASSELGQGYGYTF.

The CDR3 spells CASSLTTKSEAFF. For the CDR3, the DNA is TGTGCCAGCAGCTTAACGACAAAATCTGAAGCTTTCTTT. V gene TRBV7-2 combines with J gene TRBJ1-1; D unclear. CDR3 size: 13 residues. Trimming removed 2 bases from V and 6 bases from J, with 10 bases in between. The germline V gene has CDR1 SGHTA and CDR2 FQGNSA.

This chain links TRBV28 with TRBJ2-1; TRBD2 agrees at 7 bases. The ends lost 5 bases at V and 1 base at J; junction bases unmatched: 8. The length of the CDR3 is 16 residues. Germline CDR1 is MDHEN and CDR2 is SYDVKM. The CDR3 nucleotides read TGTGCCAGCAGTCCCCCTTCCGGGGGGTCCTACAATGAGCAGTTCTTC. It yields the protein CASSPPSGGSYNEQFF.

V usage is TRBV7-6 and J usage is TRBJ2-5; 7 bases agree with TRBD1. Germline lookup yields CDR1 SGHVS and CDR2 FNYEAQ. The V segment lost 5 bases and the J segment 1 base; nucleotides outside the gene matches: 7. The CDR3 is made up of 15 amino acids. CDR3: CASSPRQGAQETQYF. CDR3 bases: TGTGCCAGCAGCCCTCGACAGGGAGCCCAAGAGACCCAGTACTTC.

Only one count was recorded for this clone. V gene TRBV5-5 combines with J gene TRBJ1-1; D possibly corresponds to TRBD1 (5 bases). The CDR3 runs 13 residues. V lost 4 bases to trimming and J lost 7 bases, with 14 bases between them. Germline lookup yields CDR1 SGHKS and CDR2 YYEKEE (reference sequence). The CDR3 reads CASSPRSDNEAFF. DNA of the CDR3: TGTGCCAGCAGCCCCAGATCGGACAATGAAGCTTTCTTT.